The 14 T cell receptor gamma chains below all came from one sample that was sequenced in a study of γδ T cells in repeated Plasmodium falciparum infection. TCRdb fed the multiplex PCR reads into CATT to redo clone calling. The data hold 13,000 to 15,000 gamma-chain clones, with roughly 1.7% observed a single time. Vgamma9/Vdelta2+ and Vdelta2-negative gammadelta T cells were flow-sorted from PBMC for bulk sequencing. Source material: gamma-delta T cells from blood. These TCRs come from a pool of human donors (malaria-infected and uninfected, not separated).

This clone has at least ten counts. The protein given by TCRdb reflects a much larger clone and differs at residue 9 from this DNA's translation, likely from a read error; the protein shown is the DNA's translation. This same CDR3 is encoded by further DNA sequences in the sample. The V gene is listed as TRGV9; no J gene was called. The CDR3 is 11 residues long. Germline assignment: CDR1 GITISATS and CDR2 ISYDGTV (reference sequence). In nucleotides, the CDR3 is TGTGCCTTGTGGGAAGGCTATAAGGAACTCTTT. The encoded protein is CALWEGYKELF.

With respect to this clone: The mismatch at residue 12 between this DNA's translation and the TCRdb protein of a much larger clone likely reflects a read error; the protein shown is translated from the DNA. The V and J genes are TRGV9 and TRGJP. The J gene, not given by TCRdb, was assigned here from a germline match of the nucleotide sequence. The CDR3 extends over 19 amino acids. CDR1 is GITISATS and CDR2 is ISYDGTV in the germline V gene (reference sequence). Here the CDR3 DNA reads TGTGCCTTGTGGGAGGGAACCAAATTACAAGAGTCGGGCAAAAAAATCAAGGTATTT. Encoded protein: CALWEGTKLQESGKKIKVF.

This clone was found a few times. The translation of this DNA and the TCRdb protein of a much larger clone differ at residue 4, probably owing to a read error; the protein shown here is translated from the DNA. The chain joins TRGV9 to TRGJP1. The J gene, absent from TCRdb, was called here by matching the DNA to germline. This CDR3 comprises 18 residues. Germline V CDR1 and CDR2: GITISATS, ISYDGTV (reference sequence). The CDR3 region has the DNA TGTGCCTTGTGTGAGGTGAAAACTCTTTTTTCCTCTGGTTGGTTCAAGATATTT. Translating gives CALCEVKTLFSSGWFKIF.

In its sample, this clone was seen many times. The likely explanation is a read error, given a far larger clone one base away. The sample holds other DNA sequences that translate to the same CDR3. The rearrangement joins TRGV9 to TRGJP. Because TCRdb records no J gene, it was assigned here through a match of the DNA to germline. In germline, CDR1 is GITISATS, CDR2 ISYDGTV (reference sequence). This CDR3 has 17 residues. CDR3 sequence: CALWELHQELGKKIKVF. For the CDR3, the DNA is TGCGCCTTGTGGGAGCTACATCAAGAGTTGGGCAAAAAAATCAAGGTATTT.

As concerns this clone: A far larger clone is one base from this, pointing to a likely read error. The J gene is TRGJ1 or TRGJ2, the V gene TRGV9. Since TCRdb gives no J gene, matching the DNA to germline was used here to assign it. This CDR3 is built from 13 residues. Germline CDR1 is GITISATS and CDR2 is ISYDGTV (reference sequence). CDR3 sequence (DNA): TGTGCCCTGTGGGAGGTGAGGGGTTATAAGAAACTCTTT. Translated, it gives CALWEVRGYKKLF.

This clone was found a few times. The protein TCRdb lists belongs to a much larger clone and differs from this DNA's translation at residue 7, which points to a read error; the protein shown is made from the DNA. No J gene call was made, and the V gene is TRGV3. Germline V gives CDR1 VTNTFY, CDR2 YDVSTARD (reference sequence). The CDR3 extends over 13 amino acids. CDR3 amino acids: CATWDRQGYKKLF. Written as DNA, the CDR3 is TGTGCCACCTGGGACAGGCAGGGATATAAGAAGCTCTTT.

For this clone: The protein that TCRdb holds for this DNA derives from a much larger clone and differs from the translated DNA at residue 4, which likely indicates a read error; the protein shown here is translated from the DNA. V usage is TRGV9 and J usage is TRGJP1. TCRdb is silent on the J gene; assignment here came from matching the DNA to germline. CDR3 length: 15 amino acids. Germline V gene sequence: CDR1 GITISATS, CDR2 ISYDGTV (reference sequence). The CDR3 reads CALREADTTGWFKIF. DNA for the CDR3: TGTGCCTTGCGGGAGGCGGATACCACTGGTTGGTTCAAGATATTT.

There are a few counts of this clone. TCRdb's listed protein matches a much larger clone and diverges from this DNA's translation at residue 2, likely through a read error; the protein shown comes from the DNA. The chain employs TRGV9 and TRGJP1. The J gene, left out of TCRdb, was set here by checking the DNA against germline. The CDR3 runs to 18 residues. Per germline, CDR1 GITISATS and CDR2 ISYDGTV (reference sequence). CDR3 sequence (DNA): TGTACCTTGTGGGAGGTGAAAACTCTTTTTTCCTCTGGTTGGTTCAAGATATTT. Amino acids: CTLWEVKTLFSSGWFKIF.

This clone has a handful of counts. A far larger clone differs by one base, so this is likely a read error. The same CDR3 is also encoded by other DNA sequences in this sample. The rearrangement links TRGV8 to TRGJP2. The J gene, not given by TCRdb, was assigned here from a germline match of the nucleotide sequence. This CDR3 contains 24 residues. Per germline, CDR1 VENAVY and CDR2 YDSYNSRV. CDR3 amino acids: CATWDRRIIKNRLDSLWSDWIKTF. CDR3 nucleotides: TGTGCCACCTGGGATAGAAGGATTATTAAGAATCGGCTAGACTCCCTTTGGAGTGACTGGATCAAGACGTTT.

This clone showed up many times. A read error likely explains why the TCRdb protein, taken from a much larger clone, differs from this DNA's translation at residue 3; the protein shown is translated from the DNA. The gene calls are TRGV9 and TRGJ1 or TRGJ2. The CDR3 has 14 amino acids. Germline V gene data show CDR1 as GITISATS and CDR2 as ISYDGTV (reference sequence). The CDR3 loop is CAMWEEFKYYKKLF. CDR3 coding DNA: TGTGCCATGTGGGAGGAATTCAAATATTATAAGAAACTCTTT.

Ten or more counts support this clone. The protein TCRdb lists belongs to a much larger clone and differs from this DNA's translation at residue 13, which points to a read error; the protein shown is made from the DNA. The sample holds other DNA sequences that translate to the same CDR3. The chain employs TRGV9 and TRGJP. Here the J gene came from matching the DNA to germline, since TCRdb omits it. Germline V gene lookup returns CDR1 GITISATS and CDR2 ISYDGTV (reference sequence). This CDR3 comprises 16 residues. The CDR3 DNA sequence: TGTGCCTTGTGGGAGTCCCAAGAGTTGGGCAAAAAAAGCAAGGTATTT. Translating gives CALWESQELGKKSKVF.

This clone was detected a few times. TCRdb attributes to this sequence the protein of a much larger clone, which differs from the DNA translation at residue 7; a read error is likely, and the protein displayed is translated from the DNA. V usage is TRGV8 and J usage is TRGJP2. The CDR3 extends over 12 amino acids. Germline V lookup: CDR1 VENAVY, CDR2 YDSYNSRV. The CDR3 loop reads CATWSSGWIKTF. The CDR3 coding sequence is TGTGCCACCTGGAGTAGTGGTTGGATCAAGACGTTT.

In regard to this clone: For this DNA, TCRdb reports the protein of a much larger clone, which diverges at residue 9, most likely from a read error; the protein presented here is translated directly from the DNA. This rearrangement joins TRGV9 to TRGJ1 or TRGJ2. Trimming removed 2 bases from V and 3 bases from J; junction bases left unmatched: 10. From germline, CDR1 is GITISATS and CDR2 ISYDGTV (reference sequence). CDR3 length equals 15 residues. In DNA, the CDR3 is TGTGCCTTGTGGGAGGGCAAAACGAGTTATTATAAGAAACTCTTT. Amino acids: CALWEGKTSYYKKLF.

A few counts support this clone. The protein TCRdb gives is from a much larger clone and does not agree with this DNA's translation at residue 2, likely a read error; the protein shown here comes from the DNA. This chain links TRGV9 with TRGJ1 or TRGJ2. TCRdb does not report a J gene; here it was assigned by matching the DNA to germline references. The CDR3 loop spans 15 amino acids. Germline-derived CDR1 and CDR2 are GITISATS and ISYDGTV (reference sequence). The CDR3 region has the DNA TGTACCTTGTGGGAGGTGCCTGTCCGATATTATAAGAAACTCTTT. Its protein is CTLWEVPVRYYKKLF.